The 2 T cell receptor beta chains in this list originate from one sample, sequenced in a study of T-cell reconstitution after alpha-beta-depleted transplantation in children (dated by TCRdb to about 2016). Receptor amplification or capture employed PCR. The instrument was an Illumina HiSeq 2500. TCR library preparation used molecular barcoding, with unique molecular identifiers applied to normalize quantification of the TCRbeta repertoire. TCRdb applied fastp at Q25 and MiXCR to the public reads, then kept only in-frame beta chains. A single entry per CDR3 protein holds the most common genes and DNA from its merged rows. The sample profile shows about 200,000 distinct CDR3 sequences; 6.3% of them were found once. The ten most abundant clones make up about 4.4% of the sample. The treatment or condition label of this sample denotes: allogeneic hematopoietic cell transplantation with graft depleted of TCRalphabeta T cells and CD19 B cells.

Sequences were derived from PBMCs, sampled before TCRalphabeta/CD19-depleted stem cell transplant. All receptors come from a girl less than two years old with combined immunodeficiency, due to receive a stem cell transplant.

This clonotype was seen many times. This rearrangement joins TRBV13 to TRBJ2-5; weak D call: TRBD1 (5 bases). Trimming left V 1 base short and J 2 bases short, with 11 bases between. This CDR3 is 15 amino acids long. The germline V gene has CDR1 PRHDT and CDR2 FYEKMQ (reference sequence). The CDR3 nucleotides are TGTGCCAGCAGCTTAGCTTTTGACAGTCAAGAGACCCAGTACTTC. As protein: CASSLAFDSQETQYF.

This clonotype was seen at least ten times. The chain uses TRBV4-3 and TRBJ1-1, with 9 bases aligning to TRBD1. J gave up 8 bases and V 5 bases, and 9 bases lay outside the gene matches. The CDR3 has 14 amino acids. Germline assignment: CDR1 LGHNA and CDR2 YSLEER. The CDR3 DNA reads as TGCGCCAGCAGCGTTCACAGGGGGCTATCGGAAGCTTTCTTT. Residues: CASSVHRGLSEAFF.